Sequencing of this TCR beta chain was carried out in a study of cytomegalovirus exposure and HLA in healthy donors. Whole-study context: Among the approximately 420 donors who were genotyped, 81% fell in the genetic ancestry cluster that is associated with self-reported Caucasian donors. Study results and caveats: TCR beta chains associated with HLA were, in a later analysis, more clonally expanded than equally common others. Indistinguishability led to the exclusion of some V segments, TRBV6-2 and TRBV6-3 included. As confirmed in vitro, a few CMV-associated chains were specific for CMV antigens.

As for this clone: Antigen: not known.

The PCR had 60 Vbeta and 13 Jbeta primers. Only in-frame clones appear in the TCRdb table, and some are missing; sequencing was by immunoSEQ multiplex PCR. The sample lists about 89,000 clones, approximately 86% occurring once. CDR1 is MDHEN, CDR2 SYDVKM, per germline. CDR3 length: 15 amino acids. J was trimmed by 6 bases and V by 6 bases; bases with no gene match: 12. This receptor was obtained from a man between 25 and 39 years old in good health and CMV-seropositive. Material for sequencing was PBMCs. The rearrangement joins TRBV28 to TRBJ2-7; 9 positions match TRBD2. CDR3 bases: TGTGCCAGCAGCTCAAGCGGGAGGAACACTTTCGAGCAGTACTTC. Encoded protein: CASSSSGRNTFEQYF.